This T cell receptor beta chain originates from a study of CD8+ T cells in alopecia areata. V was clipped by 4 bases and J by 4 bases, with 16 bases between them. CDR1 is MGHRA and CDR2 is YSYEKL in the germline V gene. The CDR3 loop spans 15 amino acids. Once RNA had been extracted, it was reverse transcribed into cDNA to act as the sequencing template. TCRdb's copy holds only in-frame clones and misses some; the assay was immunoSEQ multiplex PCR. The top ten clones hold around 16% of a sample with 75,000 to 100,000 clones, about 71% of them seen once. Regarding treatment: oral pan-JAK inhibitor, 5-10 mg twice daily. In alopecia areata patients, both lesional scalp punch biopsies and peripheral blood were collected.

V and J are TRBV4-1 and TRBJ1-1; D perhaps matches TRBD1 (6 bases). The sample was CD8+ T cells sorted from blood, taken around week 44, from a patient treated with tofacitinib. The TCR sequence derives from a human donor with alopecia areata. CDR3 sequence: CASSLRPGAPTEAFF. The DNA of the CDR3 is TGCGCCAGCAGCCTTCGTCCGGGGGCGCCCACTGAAGCTTTCTTT.